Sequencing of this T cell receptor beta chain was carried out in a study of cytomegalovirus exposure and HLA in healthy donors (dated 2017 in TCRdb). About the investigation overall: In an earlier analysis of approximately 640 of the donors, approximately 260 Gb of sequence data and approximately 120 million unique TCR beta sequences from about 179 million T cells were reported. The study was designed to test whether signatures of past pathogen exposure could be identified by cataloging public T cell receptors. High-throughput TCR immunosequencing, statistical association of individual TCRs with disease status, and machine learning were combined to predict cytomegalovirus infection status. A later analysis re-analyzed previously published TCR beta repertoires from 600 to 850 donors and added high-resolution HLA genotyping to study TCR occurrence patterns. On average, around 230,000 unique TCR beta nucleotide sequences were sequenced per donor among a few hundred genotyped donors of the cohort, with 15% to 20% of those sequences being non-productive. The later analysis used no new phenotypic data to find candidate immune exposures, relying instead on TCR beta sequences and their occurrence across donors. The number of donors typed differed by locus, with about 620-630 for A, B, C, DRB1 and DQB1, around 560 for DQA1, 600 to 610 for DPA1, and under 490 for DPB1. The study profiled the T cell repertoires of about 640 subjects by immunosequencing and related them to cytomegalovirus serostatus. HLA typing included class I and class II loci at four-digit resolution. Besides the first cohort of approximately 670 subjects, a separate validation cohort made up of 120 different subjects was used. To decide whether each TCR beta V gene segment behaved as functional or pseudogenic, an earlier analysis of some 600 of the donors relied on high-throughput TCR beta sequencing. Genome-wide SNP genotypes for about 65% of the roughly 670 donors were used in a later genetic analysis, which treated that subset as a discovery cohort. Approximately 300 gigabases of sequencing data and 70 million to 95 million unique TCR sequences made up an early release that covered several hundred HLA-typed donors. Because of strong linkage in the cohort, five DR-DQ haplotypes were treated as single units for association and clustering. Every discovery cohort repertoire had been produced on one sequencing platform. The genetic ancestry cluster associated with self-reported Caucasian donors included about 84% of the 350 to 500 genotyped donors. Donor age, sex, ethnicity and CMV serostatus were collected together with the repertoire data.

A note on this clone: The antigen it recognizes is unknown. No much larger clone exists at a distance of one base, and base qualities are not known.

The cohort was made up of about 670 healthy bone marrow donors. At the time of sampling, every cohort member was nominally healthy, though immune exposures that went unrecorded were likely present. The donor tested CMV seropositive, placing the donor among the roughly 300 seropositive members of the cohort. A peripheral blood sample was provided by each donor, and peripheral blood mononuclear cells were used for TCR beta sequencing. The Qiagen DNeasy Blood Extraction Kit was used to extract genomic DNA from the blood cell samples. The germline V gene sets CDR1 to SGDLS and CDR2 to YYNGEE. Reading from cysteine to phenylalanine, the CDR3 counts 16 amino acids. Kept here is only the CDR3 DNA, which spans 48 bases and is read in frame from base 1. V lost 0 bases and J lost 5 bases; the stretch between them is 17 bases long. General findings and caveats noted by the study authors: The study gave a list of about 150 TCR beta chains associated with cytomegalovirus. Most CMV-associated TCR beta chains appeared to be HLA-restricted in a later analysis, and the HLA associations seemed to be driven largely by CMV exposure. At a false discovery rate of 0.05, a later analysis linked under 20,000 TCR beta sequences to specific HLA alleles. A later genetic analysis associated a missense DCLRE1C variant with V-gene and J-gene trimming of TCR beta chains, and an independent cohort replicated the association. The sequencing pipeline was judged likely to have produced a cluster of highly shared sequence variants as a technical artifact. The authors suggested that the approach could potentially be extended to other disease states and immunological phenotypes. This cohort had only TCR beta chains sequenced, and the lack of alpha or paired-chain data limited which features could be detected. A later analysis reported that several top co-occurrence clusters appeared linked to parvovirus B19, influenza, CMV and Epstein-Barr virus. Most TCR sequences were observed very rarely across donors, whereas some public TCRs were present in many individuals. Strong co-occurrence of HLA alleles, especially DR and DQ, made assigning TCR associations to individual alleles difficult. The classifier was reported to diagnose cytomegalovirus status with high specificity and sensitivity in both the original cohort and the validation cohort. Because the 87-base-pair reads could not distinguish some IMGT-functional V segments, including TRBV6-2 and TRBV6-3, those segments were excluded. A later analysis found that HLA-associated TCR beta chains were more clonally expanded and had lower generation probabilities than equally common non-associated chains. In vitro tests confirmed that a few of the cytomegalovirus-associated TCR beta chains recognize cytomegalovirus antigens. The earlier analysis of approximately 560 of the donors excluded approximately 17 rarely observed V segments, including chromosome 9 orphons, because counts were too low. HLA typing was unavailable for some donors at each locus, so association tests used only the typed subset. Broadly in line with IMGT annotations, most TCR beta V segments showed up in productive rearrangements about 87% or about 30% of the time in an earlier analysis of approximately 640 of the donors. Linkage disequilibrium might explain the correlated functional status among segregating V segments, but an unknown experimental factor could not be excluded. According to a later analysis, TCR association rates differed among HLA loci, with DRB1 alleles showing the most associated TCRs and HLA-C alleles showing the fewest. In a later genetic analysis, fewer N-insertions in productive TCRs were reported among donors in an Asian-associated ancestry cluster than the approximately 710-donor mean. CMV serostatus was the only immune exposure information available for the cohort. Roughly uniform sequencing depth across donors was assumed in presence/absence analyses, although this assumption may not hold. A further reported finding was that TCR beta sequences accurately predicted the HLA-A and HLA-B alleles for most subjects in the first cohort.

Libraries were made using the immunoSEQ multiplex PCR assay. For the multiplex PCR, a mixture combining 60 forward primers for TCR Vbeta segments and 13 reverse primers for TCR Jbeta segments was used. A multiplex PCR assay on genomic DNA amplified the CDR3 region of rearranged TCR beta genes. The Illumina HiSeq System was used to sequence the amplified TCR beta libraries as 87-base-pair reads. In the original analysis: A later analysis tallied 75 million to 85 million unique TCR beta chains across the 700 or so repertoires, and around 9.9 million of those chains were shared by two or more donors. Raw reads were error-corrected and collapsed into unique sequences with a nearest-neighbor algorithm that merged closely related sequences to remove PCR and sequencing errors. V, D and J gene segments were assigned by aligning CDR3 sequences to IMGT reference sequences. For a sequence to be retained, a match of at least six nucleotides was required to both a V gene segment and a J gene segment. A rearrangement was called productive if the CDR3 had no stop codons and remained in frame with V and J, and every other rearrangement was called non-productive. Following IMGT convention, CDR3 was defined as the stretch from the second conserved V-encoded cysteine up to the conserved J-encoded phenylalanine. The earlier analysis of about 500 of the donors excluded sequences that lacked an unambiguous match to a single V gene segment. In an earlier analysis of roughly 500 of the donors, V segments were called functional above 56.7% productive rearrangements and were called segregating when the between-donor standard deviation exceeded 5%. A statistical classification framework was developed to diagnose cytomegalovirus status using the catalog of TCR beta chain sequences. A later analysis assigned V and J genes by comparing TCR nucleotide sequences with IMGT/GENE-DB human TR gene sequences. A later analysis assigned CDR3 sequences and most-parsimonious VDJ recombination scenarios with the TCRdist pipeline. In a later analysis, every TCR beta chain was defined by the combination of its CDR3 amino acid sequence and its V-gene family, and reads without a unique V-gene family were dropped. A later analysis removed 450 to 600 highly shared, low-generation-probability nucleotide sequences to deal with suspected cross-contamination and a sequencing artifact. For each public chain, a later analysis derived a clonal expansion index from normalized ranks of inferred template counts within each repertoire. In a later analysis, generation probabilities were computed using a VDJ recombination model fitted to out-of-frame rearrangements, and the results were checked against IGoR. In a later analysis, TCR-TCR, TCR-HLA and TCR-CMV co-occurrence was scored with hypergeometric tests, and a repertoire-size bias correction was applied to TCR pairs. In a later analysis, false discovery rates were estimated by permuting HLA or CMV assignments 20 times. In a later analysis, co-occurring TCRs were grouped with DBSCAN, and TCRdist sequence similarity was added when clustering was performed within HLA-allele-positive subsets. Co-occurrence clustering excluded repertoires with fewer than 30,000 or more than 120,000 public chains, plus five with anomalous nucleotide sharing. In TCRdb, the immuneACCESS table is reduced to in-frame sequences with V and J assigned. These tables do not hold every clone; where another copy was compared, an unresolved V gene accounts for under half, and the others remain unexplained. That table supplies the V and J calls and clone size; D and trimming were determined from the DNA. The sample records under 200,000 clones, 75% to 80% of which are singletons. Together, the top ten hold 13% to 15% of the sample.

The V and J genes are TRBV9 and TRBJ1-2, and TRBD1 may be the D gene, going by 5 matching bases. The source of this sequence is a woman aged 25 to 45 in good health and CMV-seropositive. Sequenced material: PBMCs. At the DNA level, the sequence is TGTGCCAGCAGCGTAGCTGTTGCAGGGCCGGAATATGGCTACACCTTC. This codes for CASSVAVAGPEYGYTF.